This TCR beta chain appears in the sequencing data of a study of beta chain features in type 1 diabetes. Findings and caveats of the study: People with Type 1 diabetes carried modestly yet significantly shorter TCRB CDR3s in all four CD4+ subsets. TCRB repertoires of naive, central memory and Treg cells appeared more similar among patients than among healthy donors. When cDNA is sequenced, cells with high TCR expression could be over-represented.

Reverse transcription of all isolated RNA meant that expressed TCRB transcripts were sequenced. Generated by immunoSEQ multiplex PCR, the TCRdb table keeps only in-frame clones and is missing some. The table records about 240,000 clones, roughly 14% of them present only once. Concerning this clone: No antigen is known for it.

The CDR3 runs 20 residues. Trimming pared 0 bases from V and 4 bases from J, leaving 31 bases between. CDR1 GTSNPN and CDR2 SVGIG come from the germline V gene (reference sequence). Naive, central memory, regulatory and stem cell-like memory cells within the CD4+ compartment were sorted using CD45RO/CCR7/CD25/CD127/CD95/CD27. Each sorted fraction was over 95% pure. The receptor was isolated from a man in his thirties or forties with type 1 diabetes. This chain joins TRBV30 and TRBJ2-7; D might be TRBD2 (8 bases). Sequencing input: naive CD4+ T cells from blood. In DNA, the CDR3 is TGTGCCTGGAGTGTACGATCGGCAGGGGGAGGAGAGCGGGAGTCATACGAGCAGTACTTC. Translating gives CAWSVRSAGGGERESYEQYF.